The T cell receptor beta chain under discussion was sequenced for a study of blood T cell repertoires in COVID-19 (dated by TCRdb to the early 2020s). For the study in its entirety: Collaborator samples came from the United States, Italy and Spain and covered acute and convalescent phases of COVID-19. Subjects who had been exposed to COVID-19, were actively infected with it, or had recovered from it provided the deeply sampled blood TCRbeta repertoires that made up the dataset. Where available, HLA class I and class II types were taken from metadata supplied by the sample provider and were not determined by assay-based typing. The samples were drawn from the first 160 participants of the ongoing ImmuneRACE study and from over a thousand subjects provided by 6 global collaborators. The material from the prospective study consisted of cDNA or gDNA derived from T cells, B-cell-depleted T cells, or PBMCs. The repertoires were released in a freely available public database intended as a resource for research on the immune response to SARS-CoV-2. A de-identified subject ID, COVID-19 status, age in years and sex were almost always included in the sample metadata. Overall study results and their limits: How much clinical and demographic metadata was included differed by source and by participant, and the metadata was provided uncurated.

Collaborating institutions collected whole blood in K2EDTA tubes following their own protocols. For TCRbeta analysis, collaborators shipped samples in one of three forms: frozen whole blood, isolated PBMCs, or DNA extracted from either of those sample types. V gives up 3 bases and J gives up 3 bases, and the segment between their germline ends measures 9 bases. Based on the germline V gene, the CDR1 and CDR2 sequences are SGHAT and FQNNGV. The CDR3 measures 13 amino acids from cysteine to phenylalanine. The read is trimmed to its CDR3 DNA, 39 bases read in frame from base 1. As for this clone: What this receptor recognizes is not known. No base-level quality is on record; no much larger clone is a single base apart.

The immunoSEQ Assay, a bias-controlled multiplex PCR, was used to amplify TCRbeta CDR3 regions from genomic DNA. In the original analysis: The number of nucleated cells in each sample was estimated by amplification of reference gene primers within the assay. To quantify the absolute abundance of each unique TCRbeta CDR3 rearrangement, sequence reads were collapsed and filtered. For each sample, productive Simpson clonality was calculated by taking the square root of Simpson's diversity index across productive rearrangements. The table comes from immuneACCESS by way of TCRdb, which keeps in-frame sequences with V and J called. Part of the clones is missing from these tables; in studies checked, under half for an unresolved V gene and the rest for unknown reasons. V, J and clone size reflect that table, while D and trimming were determined from the DNA. The sample data list 100,000 to 140,000 clones, and about three quarters of these were observed just once. The ten largest make up roughly 4% of the sample.

The TCR was taken from a man between 70 and 80 years old with acute or convalescent COVID-19. The sequenced sample consisted of peripheral blood. The V gene is TRBV11-2 and the J gene is TRBJ2-7; the D gene is possibly TRBD2, with 6 bases matching. DNA sequence: TGTGCCAGCAGCTTCGGGGGAGACTACGAGCAGTACTTC. Its coded protein is CASSFGGDYEQYF.